This T cell receptor (beta chain) was documented in a study of control samples from healthy donors and cancer patients. Produced via immunoSEQ multiplex PCR; TCRdb's table is partial and in-frame only. Of about 130,000 clones listed, roughly 94% are singletons. V lost 2 bases, J lost 1 base, and 10 bases lay in between. The CDR3 loop spans 15 amino acids. The V gene's germline CDR1 is MNHNS and CDR2 SASEGT. V gene TRBV6-1 combines with J gene TRBJ2-3; D not certain. Material: PBMCs. The origin of this receptor is a man between 60 and 75 years old with colorectal cancer. The CDR3, as DNA: TGTGCCAGCAGTGAATCTACGGGCCGCACAGATACGCAGTATTTT. This codes for CASSESTGRTDTQYF.